What follows are 16 T cell receptor beta chains derived from one specimen sequenced in a study of CD8 T cells in Susac syndrome. Random hexamers were used to reverse transcribe an amount of roughly 0.45 to 1 ug RNA. TCRdb called the immunoSEQ multiplex PCR reads again in MiXCR, with one record for every CDR3 protein. The sample records approximately 190,000 distinct CDR3 sequences, 85% to 95% being singletons. The sequenced sample consisted of CD4+ T cells from PBMCs. The receptors originated from a human donor in good health.

The gene calls are TRBV7-2 and TRBJ2-3; 7 nucleotides agree with TRBD1. Germline lookup yields CDR1 SGHTA and CDR2 FQGNSA. With V trimmed by 6 bases and J by 0 bases, 3 bases remained unmatched. The CDR3 is 14 residues long. Here the CDR3 reads CASRGQLSTDTQYF. The DNA of the CDR3 is TGTGCCAGCAGGGGACAGCTGAGCACAGATACGCAGTATTTT.

The rearrangement links TRBV5-1 to TRBJ2-5, with a tentative D call TRBD2 (7 bases). The CDR3 is made up of 15 amino acids. Germline V gives CDR1 SGHRS, CDR2 YFSETQ. Trimming stripped 5 bases from V and 2 bases from J, with 16 bases between. The CDR3: CASRVTGGLQETQYF. In nucleotides, the CDR3 is TGCGCCAGCAGGGTGACGGGGGGCTTACAAGAGACCCAGTACTTC.

This chain links TRBV6-5 with TRBJ2-1; D unclear. The CDR3 loop spans 14 amino acids. The ends were cut back, 2 bases at V and 7 bases at J, with 12 bases in the middle. From germline, CDR1 is MNHEY and CDR2 SVGAGI. The CDR3 nucleotides are TGTGCCAGCAGTTACAGAGAGGCCCTTAATGAGCAGTTCTTC. Translating gives CASSYREALNEQFF.

The V gene is TRBV18, the J gene TRBJ1-1, with D hard to call. The V gene lost 3 bases and the J gene lost 8 bases, with 13 bases spanning the gap. This CDR3 has 13 amino acids. Germline values: CDR1 KGHSH, CDR2 LQKENI. As DNA, the CDR3 is TGTGCCAGCTCACCTCTGGACGGGTTAGAAGCTTTCTTT. This sequence encodes CASSPLDGLEAFF. Filled out from reference TRBV18 and TRBJ1-1, the complete variable domain reads NAGVMQNPRHLVRRRGQEARLRCSPMKGHSHVYWYRQLPEEGLKFMVYLQKENIIDESGMPKERFSAEFPKEGPSILRIQQVVRGDSAAYFCASSPLDGLEAFFGQGTRLTVV.

The chain links TRBV3-1 to TRBJ1-4; no firm D call. Germline CDR1 is LGHDT and CDR2 is YNNKEL (reference sequence). This CDR3 contains 13 residues. V was shortened by 0 bases and J by 10 bases, with 9 bases between the two germline ends. CDR3 DNA sequence: TGTGCCAGCAGCCAAGAGTCCGTTGGAAAACTGTTTTTT. Residues: CASSQESVGKLFF.

The chain is built from TRBV29-1 and TRBJ2-7; D unclear. CDR1 and CDR2 (germline): SQVTM, ANQGSEA. V was trimmed by 6 bases and J by 4 bases, leaving 13 bases between them. The CDR3 covers 12 residues. The CDR3 region is CSVAPNEYEQYF. The DNA of the CDR3 is TGCAGCGTAGCACCAAACGAATACGAGCAGTACTTC.

This clonotype was seen only once. This chain connects TRBV29-1 to TRBJ2-5; no reliable D call. The germline CDR1 and CDR2 sequences are SQVTM and ANQGSEA. Trimming cost V 5 bases and J 1 base, with 14 bases left between them. The length of the CDR3 is 14 residues. The CDR3 is CSVTPAGPQETQYF. Written as DNA, the CDR3 is TGCAGCGTTACCCCCGCAGGTCCCCAAGAGACCCAGTACTTC.

This chain joins TRBV20-1 and TRBJ2-5; perhaps TRBD2 as D (5 bases). Germline CDR1 is DFQATT and CDR2 is SNEGSKA (reference sequence). This CDR3 spans 13 amino acids. In DNA form, the CDR3 reads TGCAGCCCCTCACCCACGGACGTGGAGGCCCAGTACTTC. Translating gives CSPSPTDVEAQYF.

The chain is built from TRBV6-2 or TRBV6-3 and TRBJ2-5, with 9 bases fitting TRBD2. With V trimmed by 2 bases and J by 1 base, 5 bases remained unmatched. Germline CDR1 reads MNHEY; CDR2 reads SVGEGT. This CDR3 contains 16 residues. CDR3 in DNA: TGTGCCAGCAGTTACGGGGTAGCGGGAGCCCAAGAGACCCAGTACTTC. Translation: CASSYGVAGAQETQYF.

The genes are TRBV6-1 and TRBJ2-7; 11 nucleotides align to TRBD2. This CDR3 comprises 15 residues. Germline V CDR1 and CDR2: MNHNS, SASEGT. V lost 5 bases and J lost 3; bases outside the gene matches: 6. For the CDR3, the DNA is TGTGCCAGCAGTACACTAGCGGGGGCCCTCTACGAGCAGTACTTC. Translating gives CASSTLAGALYEQYF.

Of note for this clonotype: The junction shows a germline mismatch at one end, possibly a read error. This chain uses TRBV7-7 with TRBJ2-5; 9 nucleotides agree with TRBD1. The CDR3 has 16 amino acids. Germline V gives CDR1 SSHAT, CDR2 FNYEAQ (reference sequence). The CDR3 DNA sequence: TGTGCTAGCAGCACTTACCCGGGACAGGGAGGAGAGACCCAGTACTTC. Translating it yields CASSTYPGQGGETQYF.

This rearrangement joins TRBV19 to TRBJ1-6; D is ambiguous. Trimming pared 1 base from V and 7 bases from J, leaving 17 bases between. Per the germline V gene, CDR1 is LNHDA and CDR2 is SQIVND (reference sequence). The CDR3 totals 17 residues. In DNA, the CDR3 is TGTGCCAGTAGTATAGGTCTTCTGGGGATTAAAAATTCACCCCTCCACTTT. Its protein product is CASSIGLLGIKNSPLHF.

The rearrangement links TRBV14 to TRBJ2-5; D not resolved. The germline V gene encodes CDR1 SGHDN and CDR2 FVKESK. Trimming pared 1 base from V and 5 bases from J, leaving 5 bases between. The CDR3 sequence is 12 residues long. CDR3 in DNA: TGTGCCAGCAGCCAAGTTTCGGAGACCCAGTACTTC. The encoded protein is CASSQVSETQYF. The full variable domain, in which reference TRBV14 and TRBJ2-5 provide the parts outside the CDR3, is EAGVTQFPSHSVIEKGQTVTLRCDPISGHDNLYWYRRVMGKEIKFLLHFVKESKQDESGMPNNRFLAERTGGTYSTLKVQPAELEDSGVYFCASSQVSETQYFGPGTRLLVL.

The V gene is TRBV7-2, the J gene TRBJ1-6; tentative D call: TRBD1 (5 bases). Germline CDR1 is SGHTA and CDR2 is FQGNSA. V lost 5 bases and J lost 8, with 19 bases in between. This CDR3 comprises 16 residues. This CDR3 reads CASSRSGPPGDSPLHF. The CDR3 DNA follows: TGTGCCAGCAGCCGCTCAGGGCCCCCCGGGGATTCACCCCTCCACTTT.

In this sample, this clonotype turned up once. J is TRBJ1-1 and V is TRBV6-2 or TRBV6-3; TRBD1 aligns across 9 bases. With 6 bases clipped from V and 5 bases from J, the junction kept 10 bases outside the gene matches. This CDR3 spans 15 amino acids. CDR1 and CDR2 (germline): MNHEY, SVGEGT. CDR3 amino acids: CASSSNRGRGTEAFF. The CDR3 DNA reads as TGTGCCAGCAGCTCTAACAGGGGGCGCGGGACTGAAGCTTTCTTT.

V and J are TRBV9 and TRBJ2-5; no firm D call. Germline CDR1 is SGDLS and CDR2 is YYNGEE. The CDR3 runs 12 residues. Trimming left V 3 bases short and J 5 bases short, with 8 bases between. The CDR3 region is CASSEVGETQYF. The CDR3 DNA follows: TGTGCCAGCAGCGAGGTGGGGGAGACCCAGTACTTC.